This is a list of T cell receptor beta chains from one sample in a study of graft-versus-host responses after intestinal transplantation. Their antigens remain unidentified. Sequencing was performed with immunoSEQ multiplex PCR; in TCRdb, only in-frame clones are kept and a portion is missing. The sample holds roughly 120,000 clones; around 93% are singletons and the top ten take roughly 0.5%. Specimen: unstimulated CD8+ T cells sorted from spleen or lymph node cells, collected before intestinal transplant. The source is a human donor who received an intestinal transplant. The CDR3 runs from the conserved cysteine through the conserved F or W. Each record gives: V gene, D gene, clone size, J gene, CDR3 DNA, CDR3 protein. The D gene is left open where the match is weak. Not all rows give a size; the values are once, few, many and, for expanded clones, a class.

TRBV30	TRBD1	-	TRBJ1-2	TGTGCCTGGACTGGACAGGCCTACTATGGCTACACCTTC	CAWTGQAYYGYTF
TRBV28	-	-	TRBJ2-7	TGTGCCAGCAGTCCCCGGACTGTTAGCTCCTACGAGCAGTACTTC	CASSPRTVSSYEQYF
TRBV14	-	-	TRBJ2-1	TGTGCCAGCAGCTTCGAGGGCATAAGCTCCTACAATGAGCAGTTCTTC	CASSFEGISSYNEQFF
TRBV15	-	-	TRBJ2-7	TGTGCCACCAGCAGAGGCCAGGGCGCCTACGAGCAGTACTTC	CATSRGQGAYEQYF
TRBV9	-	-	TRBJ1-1	TGTGCCAGCAGCGCCGATGGTCTAGGAGACACTGAAGCTTTCTTT	CASSADGLGDTEAFF
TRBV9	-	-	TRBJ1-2	TGTGCCAGCAGCGTAGAATGGGGGGCCGCGGACGGCTACACCTTC	CASSVEWGAADGYTF
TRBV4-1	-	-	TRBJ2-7	TGCGCCAGCAGCCAAGGCCATCGGGTAGAAGACGAGCAGTACTTC	CASSQGHRVEDEQYF
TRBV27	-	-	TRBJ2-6	TGTGCCAGCCCCCCTGGGGCGCCTGGGGCCAACGTCCTGACTTTC	CASPPGAPGANVLTF
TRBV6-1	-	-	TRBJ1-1	TGTGCCAGCAGCGATTGGGGATCGAACACTGAAGCTTTCTTT	CASSDWGSNTEAFF
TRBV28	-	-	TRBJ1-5	TGTGCCAGCCGGACCGGGGGGAGGCATCAGCCCCAGCATTTT	CASRTGGRHQPQHF
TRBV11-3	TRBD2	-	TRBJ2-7	TGTGCCAGCAGCTTAAGCGGGAGCTCCTACGAGCAGTACTTC	CASSLSGSSYEQYF
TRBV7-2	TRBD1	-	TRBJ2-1	TGTGCCAGCAGCTTAATAGGGGGCCCCAGGGGGCAGAATGAGCAGTTCTTC	CASSLIGGPRGQNEQFF
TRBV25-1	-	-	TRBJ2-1	TGTGCCAGCACGAACAGGGTCTACAATGAGCAGTTCTTC	CASTNRVYNEQFF
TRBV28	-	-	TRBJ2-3	TGTGCCAGCAGCCCTACTACTGCTAGCACAGATACGCAGTATTTT	CASSPTTASTDTQYF
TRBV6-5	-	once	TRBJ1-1	TGTGCCAGCCTGGGGGGGATGAACACTGAAGCTTTCTTT	CASLGGMNTEAFF
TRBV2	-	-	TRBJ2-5	TGTGCCAGCGTGGGTGAAGGGCTCCAAGAGACCCAGTACTTC	CASVGEGLQETQYF
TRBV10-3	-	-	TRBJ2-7	TGTGCCATCAGTGGTAAGGACAGAACCTACGAGCAGTACTTC	CAISGKDRTYEQYF
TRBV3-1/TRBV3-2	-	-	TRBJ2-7	TGTGCCAGCAGCCGGAAATACTTC	CASSRKYF
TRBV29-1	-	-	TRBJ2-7	TGCAGCGTTGACAGAGGATACGAGCAGTACTTC	CSVDRGYEQYF
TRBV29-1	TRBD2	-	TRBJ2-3	TGCAGCGTTTTCTTTCTAGCGGGAGTGGTGGATACGCAGTATTTT	CSVFFLAGVVDTQYF
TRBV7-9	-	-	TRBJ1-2	TGTGCCAGCAGCTTAGGTTTCAGCCTCTATGGCTACACCTTC	CASSLGFSLYGYTF
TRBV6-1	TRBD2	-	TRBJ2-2	TGTGCCAGCAGTGAGACCTCACTAGCGGTAAACACCGGGGAGCTGTTTTTT	CASSETSLAVNTGELFF
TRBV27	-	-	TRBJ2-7	TGTGCCAGCAGTTTGATCCAGGGGCCATACGAGCAGTACTTC	CASSLIQGPYEQYF
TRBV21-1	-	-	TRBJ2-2	TGTGCCAGCAGCAAAGGATCGCGCACCGGGGAGCTGTTTTTT	CASSKGSRTGELFF
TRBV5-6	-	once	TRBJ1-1	TGTGCCAGCAGCTTCCGCGTAAACAGGAACACTGAAGCTTTCTTT	CASSFRVNRNTEAFF
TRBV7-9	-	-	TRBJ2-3	TGTGCCAGCAGCTTACCCGTGTTTCCAGATACGCAGTATTTT	CASSLPVFPDTQYF
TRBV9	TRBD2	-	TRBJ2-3	TGTGCCAGCAGCGCTGGGACTAGCGGGATCCCTAGCACAGATACGCAGTATTTT	CASSAGTSGIPSTDTQYF
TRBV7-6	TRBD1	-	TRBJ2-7	TGTGCCAGCAGCTCTCAGGGGGACGGAACCTACGAGCAGTACTTC	CASSSQGDGTYEQYF
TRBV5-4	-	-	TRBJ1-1	TGTGCCAGCAGCCCTCCGGGGGTGAACACTGAAGCTTTCTTT	CASSPPGVNTEAFF
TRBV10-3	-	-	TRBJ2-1	TGTGCCATCAGTGAGTCTGAAGGGGGGTTTTACAATGAGCAGTTCTTC	CAISESEGGFYNEQFF
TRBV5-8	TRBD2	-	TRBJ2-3	TGTGCCAGCAGCCTTGGACTAGGCAGGACAGATACGCAGTATTTT	CASSLGLGRTDTQYF
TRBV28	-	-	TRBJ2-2	TGTGCCAGCAGCCTGGATGGGACCGGGGAGCTGTTTTTT	CASSLDGTGELFF
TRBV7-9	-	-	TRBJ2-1	TGTGCCAGCAGCTTAGTGGCGGGGGCCGTCAATGAGCAGTTCTTC	CASSLVAGAVNEQFF
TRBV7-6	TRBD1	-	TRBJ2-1	TGTGCCAGCAGCTTAGTCGGGCGGCAGGGGGACGAGCAGTTCTTC	CASSLVGRQGDEQFF
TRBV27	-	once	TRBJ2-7	TGTGCCAGCAGTTCTGGATATCTGGGGGAGTACTTC	CASSSGYLGEYF
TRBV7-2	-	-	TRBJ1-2	TGTGCCAGCAGTCTAGGGGGGGGCTATGGCTACACCTTC	CASSLGGGYGYTF
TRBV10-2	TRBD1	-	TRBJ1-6	TGCGCCAGCAGTGATACGACAGGGCTCCAAGCTTCACCCCTCCACTTT	CASSDTTGLQASPLHF
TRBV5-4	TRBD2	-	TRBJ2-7	TGTGCCAGCAGCTCGGGACTAGCGTCCTACGAGCAGTACTTC	CASSSGLASYEQYF
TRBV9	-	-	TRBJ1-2	TGTGCCAGCAGCCTAGGGGGGAGCTATGGCTACACCTTC	CASSLGGSYGYTF
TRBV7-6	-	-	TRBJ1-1	TGTGCCAGCAGCTTAACCAGGAGAGTGACTGAAGCTTTCTTT	CASSLTRRVTEAFF
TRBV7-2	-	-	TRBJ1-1	TGTGCCAGCAGCTTGGGACTTTATTACACTGAAGCTTTCTTT	CASSLGLYYTEAFF
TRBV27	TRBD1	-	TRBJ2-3	TGTGCCAGCAGTTTTCAAGGGGGCCTTAGCACAGATACGCAGTATTTT	CASSFQGGLSTDTQYF
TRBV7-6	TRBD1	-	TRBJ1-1	TGTGCCAGCAGTGACAGGGTAGGTGAAGCTTTCTTT	CASSDRVGEAFF
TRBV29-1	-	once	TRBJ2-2	TGCAGCGTAACTTCGGGACCGAACACCGGGGAGCTGTTTTTT	CSVTSGPNTGELFF
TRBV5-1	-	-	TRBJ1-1	TGCGCCAGCAGCGTCGGGGACACAAACACTGAAGCTTTCTTT	CASSVGDTNTEAFF
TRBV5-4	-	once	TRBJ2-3	TGTGCCAGCAGCTCGGGGGAAGGCACAGATACGCAGTATTTT	CASSSGEGTDTQYF
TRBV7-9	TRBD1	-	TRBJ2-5	TGTGCCAGCAGTTTCCGGGACAGGGAATGGAAGACCCAGTACTTC	CASSFRDREWKTQYF
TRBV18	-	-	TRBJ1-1	TGTGCCAGCTCACCATCACCAGGGCCGAACACTGAAGCTTTCTTT	CASSPSPGPNTEAFF
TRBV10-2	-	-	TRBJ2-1	TGCGCCAGCAGTGGTCACCGGATCCGAAACGGTAATGAGCAGTTCTTC	CASSGHRIRNGNEQFF
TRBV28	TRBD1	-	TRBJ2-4	TGTGCCACCCAGGAAACAGGGGGTAGTGACAAAAACATTCAGTACTTC	CATQETGGSDKNIQYF
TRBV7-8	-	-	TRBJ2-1	TGTGCCAGCAGCTTTAGCGGCTCCTACAATGAGCAGTTCTTC	CASSFSGSYNEQFF
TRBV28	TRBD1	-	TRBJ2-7	TGTGCCAGCAGTTCCCCGGACAGGGCACCCTACGAGCAGTACTTC	CASSSPDRAPYEQYF
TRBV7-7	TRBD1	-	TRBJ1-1	TGTGCTAGCAGCCCAATGGACAGGGGGCCCACTGAAGCTTTCTTT	CASSPMDRGPTEAFF
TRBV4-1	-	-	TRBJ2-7	TGCGCCAGCAGCCAGGCTCAGGGTGGCTACGAGCAGTACTTC	CASSQAQGGYEQYF
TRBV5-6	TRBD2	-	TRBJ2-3	TGTGCCAGCAGCGACGAAGGACTAGCGGGAGCTAGCACAGATACGCAGTATTTT	CASSDEGLAGASTDTQYF
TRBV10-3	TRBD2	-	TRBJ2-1	TGTGCCATCAGTGGACTAGCGAGCAATGAGCAGTTCTTC	CAISGLASNEQFF
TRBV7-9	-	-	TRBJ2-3	TGTGCCAGCAGCCAGGACTGGGAAGATACGCAGTATTTT	CASSQDWEDTQYF
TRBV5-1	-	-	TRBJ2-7	TGCGCCAGCAGTGCAGGGAGCTCCTACGAGCAGTACTTC	CASSAGSSYEQYF
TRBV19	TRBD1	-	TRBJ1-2	TGTGCCAGTAGTATAGCGGCAGGGGGTCACTATGGCTACACCTTC	CASSIAAGGHYGYTF
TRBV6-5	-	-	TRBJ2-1	TGTGCCAGCAGTTACGCGGCTCATAATGAGCAGTTCTTC	CASSYAAHNEQFF